This TCR beta chain was found in a study of OX40 agonist ivuxolimab in advanced cancers. TCRdb keeps only in-frame clones here, not all; method: immunoSEQ multiplex PCR. The sample carries around 64,000 clones, about 94% recorded once. Germline V gene lookup returns CDR1 SGHNT and CDR2 YYREEE (reference sequence). Between the trimmed V and J ends, which lost 0 bases and 2 bases, there was a span of 11 bases. The CDR3 loop spans 15 amino acids. The chain employs TRBV5-4 and TRBJ1-2; D gene uncertain. The TCR sequence derives from an adult with an advanced solid tumor such as melanoma, head and neck, liver or kidney cancer. The material sequenced was CD4+ or CD8+ T cells sorted from blood, taken in a trial of the OX40 agonist ivuxolimab. The CDR3 reads CASSLGPTINYGYTF. The CDR3 DNA follows: TGTGCCAGCAGCTTGGGCCCGACTATAAACTATGGCTACACCTTC.